A single sample gave rise to the 4 T cell receptor beta chains below, sequenced in a study of blood T cell repertoires in COVID-19. Clones were sequenced by immunoSEQ multiplex PCR, and TCRdb holds only the in-frame ones, with some missing. The sample consists of about 110,000 clones, more than 80% of them appearing once. The sample taken for sequencing was peripheral blood. These receptors were obtained from a man aged 35 to 55 with active or convalescent COVID-19.

J is TRBJ1-2 and V is TRBV4-2; tentatively, D is TRBD1 (5 bases). CDR1 and CDR2 (germline): LGHNA, YNFKEQ. Trimming removed 6 bases from V and 1 base from J, with 27 bases in between. This CDR3 comprises 19 residues. CDR3 sequence (DNA): TGTGCCAGCAGTCTGGGGGGGGTGGCTGGGCAGAACTTTAACTATGGCTACACCTTC. It specifies CASSLGGVAGQNFNYGYTF.

Concerning this clone: At one boundary the junction diverges from the germline segment, which might be a read error. The gene calls are TRBV5-8 and TRBJ2-3; 8 bases match TRBD2. Germline-derived CDR1 and CDR2 are SGHTS and YDEGEE. This CDR3 region has 11 residues. CDR3 sequence reads: CASSPSGGHPF. The CDR3 region has the DNA TGTGCCAGCAGCCCCAGCGGGGGACACCCTTTT.

The CDR3 here is CASSSLLRDSSYNSPLHF. The CDR3 DNA is TGTGCCAGCAGCTCGCTACTCAGGGATAGCTCCTATAATTCACCCCTCCACTTT. The rearrangement joins TRBV13 to TRBJ1-6; a weak D match, TRBD1 (5 bases). The CDR3 length is 18 residues. V lost 4 bases, J lost 0 bases, and 16 bases lay in between. Germline V gene data show CDR1 as PRHDT and CDR2 as FYEKMQ (reference sequence).

This rearrangement joins TRBV6-5 to TRBJ2-7, with a weak D call TRBD1 (5 bases). V was clipped by 5 bases and J by 4 bases, with 18 bases between them. From germline, CDR1 is MNHEY and CDR2 SVGAGI. This CDR3 has 15 amino acids. Here the CDR3 DNA reads TGTGCCAGCAGTAGTGCAGACAGTTTTGGGTACGAGCAGTACTTC. Encoded protein: CASSSADSFGYEQYF.